This passage covers 21 T cell receptor beta chains from one sample sequenced in a study of OX40 agonist ivuxolimab in advanced cancers. Method: immunoSEQ multiplex PCR; TCRdb's copy keeps in-frame clones and lacks some. The data hold about 12,000 clones, with 84% observed a single time. The starting material was CD4+ or CD8+ T cells sorted from blood, obtained in a trial of the OX40 agonist ivuxolimab. These receptors came from an adult with an advanced solid tumor such as melanoma, head and neck, liver or kidney cancer.

The J gene is TRBJ2-2, the V gene TRBV5-6, with D perhaps being TRBD1 or TRBD2 (5 bases each). Trimming pared 3 bases from V and 2 bases from J, leaving 14 bases between. CDR1 SGHDT and CDR2 YYEEEE come from the germline V gene. This CDR3 spans 16 amino acids. DNA of the CDR3: TGTGCCAGCAGCTGGGCCGGGACGACAAACACCGGGGAGCTGTTTTTT. Translation gives CASSWAGTTNTGELFF.

The gene calls are TRBV6-5 and TRBJ1-2; weak D call: TRBD1 (6 bases). This CDR3 region has 14 residues. Germline-derived CDR1 and CDR2 are MNHEY and SVGAGI. Trimming pared 0 bases from V and 4 bases from J, leaving 9 bases between. CDR3 in amino acids: CASSYSGQSYGYTF. CDR3 sequence (DNA): TGTGCCAGCAGTTACTCCGGACAGTCCTATGGCTACACCTTC.

This clone is labeled as medium-sized. The chain employs TRBV7-9 and TRBJ1-1; 8 nucleotides align to TRBD1. This CDR3 region has 15 residues. CDR1 and CDR2 from the germline V gene are SEHNR and FQNEAQ (reference sequence). The V and J ends lost 7 bases and 3 bases, in that order; junction bases with no gene match: 10. In nucleotides, the CDR3 is TGTGCCAGCACCCAAAAGACAGGGGAGGACACTGAAGCTTTCTTT. Its translation: CASTQKTGEDTEAFF.

The V and J genes are TRBV7-6 and TRBJ1-2; D remains unclear. V was pared by 2 bases and J by 4 bases, with 5 bases between. Germline-derived CDR1 and CDR2 are SGHVS and FNYEAQ. This CDR3 comprises 12 residues. The CDR3 loop reads CASSLHGYGYTF. The CDR3 coding sequence is TGTGCCAGCAGCTTACACGGCTATGGCTACACCTTC.

The V and J genes are TRBV27 and TRBJ2-3; 14 bases are shared with TRBD2. The germline V gene has CDR1 MNHEY and CDR2 SMNVEV (reference sequence). This CDR3 spans 17 amino acids. Unmatched junction bases numbered 6, after V lost 3 bases and J lost 4 bases. As DNA, the CDR3 is TGTGCCAGCAGTTTGGGACTAGCGGGAGAGAGGGCAGATACGCAGTATTTT. Encoded protein: CASSLGLAGERADTQYF.

V and J are TRBV7-8 and TRBJ1-1, with a weak D call TRBD1 (6 bases). V was trimmed by 4 bases and J by 0 bases, leaving 9 bases between them. The CDR3 runs to 14 residues. Germline V CDR1 and CDR2: SGHVS, FQNEAQ. CDR3 bases: TGTGCCAGCAGCTCGGACAGTTTGAACACTGAAGCTTTCTTT. Amino acid sequence: CASSSDSLNTEAFF.

V gene TRBV5-1 combines with J gene TRBJ1-1; unclear D gene. This CDR3 has 11 residues. Trimming pared 0 bases from V and 7 bases from J, leaving 4 bases between. Germline-derived CDR1 and CDR2 are SGHRS and YFSETQ. Here the CDR3 reads CASSLGGEAFF. The CDR3 DNA reads TGCGCCAGCAGCTTGGGGGGTGAAGCTTTCTTT. Together with reference TRBV5-1 and TRBJ1-1, the CDR3 gives the full variable domain: KAGVTQTPRYLIKTRGQQVTLSCSPISGHRSVSWYQQTPGQGLQFLFEYFSETQRNKGNFPGRFSGRQFSNSRSEMNVSTLELGDSALYLCASSLGGEAFFGQGTRLTVV.

The DNA of the CDR3 is TGCAGCGCCTTAGGGGAAAACACTGAAGCTTTCTTT. This encodes CSALGENTEAFF. The chain is built from TRBV29-1 and TRBJ1-1; D possibly corresponds to TRBD1 (5 bases). Per the germline V gene, CDR1 is SQVTM and CDR2 is ANQGSEA. The CDR3 spans 12 residues. V lost 7 bases and J 2 bases, leaving 11 bases between the germline ends.

The chain couples TRBV10-3 to TRBJ2-7; D may correspond to TRBD1 or TRBD2 (5 bases each). Germline loops: CDR1 ENHRY, CDR2 SYGVKD. V gave up 0 bases and J gave up 4 bases, with 16 bases separating them. The CDR3 runs 16 residues. Here the CDR3 DNA reads TGTGCCATCAGTGAGTCCCTTTGGGGGATCGGGTACGAGCAGTACTTC. This encodes CAISESLWGIGYEQYF.

This clone was counted a single time. The V call is TRBV7-9, the J call TRBJ2-1; a weak D match, TRBD2 (6 bases). This CDR3 has 13 residues. In germline, CDR1 is SEHNR, CDR2 FQNEAQ (reference sequence). Deletions cut 5 bases from V and 8 bases from J, with 13 bases between. The CDR3 is CASSPRGTDEQFF. The CDR3 nucleotides read TGTGCCAGCAGCCCCCGGGGGACCGATGAGCAGTTCTTC.

J is TRBJ2-2 and V is TRBV29-1; D is unclear. The CDR3 has 11 amino acids. V was cut by 6 bases and J by 5 bases, with 7 bases left in between. CDR1 SQVTM and CDR2 ANQGSEA come from the germline V gene. In nucleotides, the CDR3 is TGCAGCGTGCGACGGACCGGGGAGCTGTTTTTT. This gives the protein CSVRRTGELFF.

For the CDR3, the DNA is TGTGCCAGCAGTCTGTTGGGTGGGACTGAAGCTTTCTTT. This sequence encodes CASSLLGGTEAFF. The V gene is TRBV27, the J gene TRBJ1-1; unclear D gene. Germline V CDR1 and CDR2: MNHEY, SMNVEV (reference sequence). V lost 5 bases to trimming and J lost 5 bases, with 12 bases between them. CDR3 size: 13 residues.

V is TRBV29-1 and J is TRBJ2-7; D remains unclear. Trimming shortened V by 1 base and J by 2 bases, and 9 bases separated the two germline ends. In germline, CDR1 is SQVTM, CDR2 ANQGSEA. The CDR3 runs to 13 residues. CDR3 sequence reads: CSVEGLVTYEQYF. The CDR3 region has the DNA TGCAGCGTTGAAGGACTCGTTACCTACGAGCAGTACTTC.

This chain links TRBV7-9 with TRBJ1-1; the D is unclear. The V end was cut by 0 bases, the J end by 3 bases, with 8 bases between. From germline, CDR1 is SEHNR and CDR2 FQNEAQ (reference sequence). The CDR3 extends over 14 amino acids. CDR3 protein: CASSLAGPDTEAFF. CDR3 coding DNA: TGTGCCAGCAGCTTAGCGGGCCCGGACACTGAAGCTTTCTTT.

By frequency in the sample, this clone is medium-sized. This chain connects TRBV28 to TRBJ1-1; 9 bases line up with TRBD1. Germline values: CDR1 MDHEN, CDR2 SYDVKM. The CDR3 is made up of 14 amino acids. Trimming cost V 5 bases and J 5 bases; bases outside gene matches: 6. CDR3 sequence reads: CASSLGTGRTEAFF. The CDR3 DNA is TGTGCCAGCAGTCTCGGGACAGGGCGGACTGAAGCTTTCTTT.

This clone is a singleton in its sample. The rearrangement links TRBV11-2 to TRBJ2-2, with TRBD2 identical over 11 bases. This CDR3 has 18 amino acids. V shed 3 bases, J shed 5 bases, and the junction held 11 bases outside the gene matches. The germline gives CDR1 SGHAT, CDR2 FQNNGV. The CDR3 sequence: CASSFRDMTSGDTGELFF. The DNA for the CDR3 is TGTGCCAGCAGCTTCCGAGACATGACTAGCGGGGATACCGGGGAGCTGTTTTTT. Complete variable domain (other parts from reference TRBV11-2 and TRBJ2-2): EAGVAQSPRYKIIEKRQSVAFWCNPISGHATLYWYQQILGQGPKLLIQFQNNGVVDDSQLPKDRFSAERLKGVDSTLKIQPAKLEDSAVYLCASSFRDMTSGDTGELFFGEGSRLTVL.

In the case of this clone: A read error may account for a junction end that differs from germline. The chain carries TRBV7-7 and TRBJ2-1; D perhaps matches TRBD1 (5 bases). The CDR3 covers 14 residues. The germline V gene has CDR1 SSHAT and CDR2 FNYEAQ (reference sequence). As DNA, the CDR3 is TGTGCTAGCAGCTTGGCAGGGCCCAGCGATGAGCAGTTCTTC. It codes for CASSLAGPSDEQFF.

This clone has just a few counts. V is TRBV6-5 and J is TRBJ1-2; D might be TRBD1 (6 bases). Germline lookup yields CDR1 MNHEY and CDR2 SVGAGI. The V end was cut by 5 bases, the J end by 3 bases, with 16 bases between. This CDR3 spans 15 amino acids. In DNA, the CDR3 is TGTGCCAGCAGTATCTTGCAGGGGCAAGACTATGGCTACACCTTC. The encoded protein is CASSILQGQDYGYTF.

This rearrangement joins TRBV5-1 to TRBJ1-1; D remains unclear. The CDR3 totals 11 residues. Trimming pared 2 bases from V and 6 bases from J, leaving 5 bases between. Germline V gives CDR1 SGHRS, CDR2 YFSETQ. CDR3 DNA: TGCGCCAGCAGCTTCGGTTCTGAAGCTTTCTTT. Its translation is CASSFGSEAFF. The variable domain in full, completed from reference TRBV5-1 and TRBJ1-1, reads KAGVTQTPRYLIKTRGQQVTLSCSPISGHRSVSWYQQTPGQGLQFLFEYFSETQRNKGNFPGRFSGRQFSNSRSEMNVSTLELGDSALYLCASSFGSEAFFGQGTRLTVV.

The chain recombines TRBV2 with TRBJ2-2; D possibly corresponds to TRBD2 (6 bases). The CDR3 spans 16 residues. Germline CDR1 is SNHLY and CDR2 is FYNNEI. V was clipped by 8 bases and J by 4 bases, with 20 bases between them. The CDR3 reads CASEPGSASTTGELFF. The CDR3 DNA reads TGTGCCAGCGAGCCCGGGAGCGCCTCGACCACCGGGGAGCTGTTTTTT.

The chain is built from TRBV9 and TRBJ2-3, with 8 bases fitting TRBD2. Germline V CDR1 and CDR2: SGDLS, YYNGEE. This CDR3 spans 14 amino acids. With V trimmed by 2 bases and J by 5 bases, 4 bases remained unmatched. Here the CDR3 reads CASSVSGKQDTQYF. The DNA for the CDR3 is TGTGCCAGCAGCGTTAGCGGGAAGCAAGATACGCAGTATTTT. The full variable domain, with the rest looked up from reference TRBV9 and TRBJ2-3, is DSGVTQTPKHLITATGQRVTLRCSPRSGDLSVYWYQQSLDQGLQFLIQYYNGEERAKGNILERFSAQQFPDLHSELNLSSLELGDSALYFCASSVSGKQDTQYFGPGTRLTVL.